This TCR beta chain was profiled in a study of CD8 T cells in Susac syndrome. TCR beta from blood CD8+ and CD4+ T cells was sequenced. Comments on this clonotype: Antigen specificity is unknown.

Findings and caveats of the study: The study's TCR sequencing and HLA analysis drew on a certain number of individuals. That number was acknowledged as relatively small.

It was with random hexamers that 0.5 to 1 ug RNA was reverse transcribed. Each CDR3 protein gets one entry after TCRdb re-called the immunoSEQ multiplex PCR reads with MiXCR. The sample shows 150,000 to 180,000 distinct CDR3 sequences, approximately 94% of them seen only once. CDR3 size: 14 residues. In germline, CDR1 is DFQATT, CDR2 SNEGSKA (reference sequence). The germline V and J ends were trimmed by 5 bases and 5 bases, with 16 bases remaining between them. The TCR originated in a human donor with multiple sclerosis. The chain joins TRBV20-1 to TRBJ1-5; weak D call: TRBD1 (6 bases). The sequenced sample consisted of CD8+ T cells from PBMCs. The CDR3 DNA is TGCAGTGCTTATGGGGGGGCGTTGGATCAGCCCCAGCATTTT. Translating it yields CSAYGGALDQPQHF.